This record looks at one TCR beta chain sequence and its context. This CDR3 is built from 15 residues. Germline CDR1 reads SNHLY; CDR2 reads FYNNEI. TCRdb re-called the PCR reads with MiXCR, one entry per CDR3 protein. The data show about 15,000 distinct CDR3 sequences, about 56% seen once. The data are from a study of tumor-infiltrating lymphocytes in oesophageal squamous cell carcinoma. The TCR comes from a male donor with esophageal squamous cell carcinoma. V is TRBV2 and J is TRBJ2-5; the match to TRBD1 covers 7 bases. The DNA end lines up better with TRBJ2-7; the J call may be wrong. The sequencing sample was made of esophageal tumor tissue. In DNA form, the CDR3 reads TGTGCCAGCACCCAAACAGGGGCGAGCTCCTACGAGCAGTACTTC. Its protein is CASTQTGASSYEQYF.